Shown below are 26 T cell receptor beta chains from a single sample sequenced in a study of blood T cells in healthy people across ages. A sample-barcoded 5' primer and a J-beta primer mix were used in a second PCR of about 7 to 11 cycles. TCRdb reprocessed the 5' RACE reads with MiXCR, giving one entry per CDR3 protein. The sample holds some 730,000 distinct CDR3 sequences, around a fifth seen once. Sample: blood. Receptors originate from a man in his 70s in good health.

Only a few counts were recorded for this clonotype. This chain uses TRBV15 with TRBJ2-1; 13 bases are a match to TRBD2. CDR1 and CDR2 from the germline V gene are LNHNV and YYDKDF (reference sequence). This CDR3 has 16 residues. The V and J ends lost 7 bases and 0 bases, in that order; junction bases with no gene match: 3. The DNA for the CDR3 is TGTGCCACCAAACTAGCGGGAGGGTTCTCCTACAATGAGCAGTTCTTC. Its protein is CATKLAGGFSYNEQFF.

This clonotype was counted a few times. The V call is TRBV10-3, the J call TRBJ1-5, with TRBD1 as a possible D gene (5 bases). The CDR3 is 15 amino acids. Trimming took 7 bases from V and 0 from J, leaving 13 bases between them. Germline-derived CDR1 and CDR2 are ENHRY and SYGVKD. CDR3 loop: CAIKGSGDSNQPQHF. The DNA of the CDR3 is TGTGCCATCAAGGGGTCCGGAGATAGCAATCAGCCCCAGCATTTT.

This clonotype was seen more than once but under ten times. The V and J genes are TRBV7-9 and TRBJ1-2; TRBD1 matches at 8 bases. The CDR3 covers 14 residues. V was clipped by 11 bases and J by 7 bases; unmatched bases: 15. CDR1 and CDR2 from the germline V gene are SEHNR and FQNEAQ (reference sequence). The CDR3 protein is CASAWAQGGSGYTF. The CDR3 DNA follows: TGTGCCTCAGCGTGGGCACAGGGGGGAAGTGGCTACACCTTC.

The CDR3 spells CASSSTGTGRPQHF. CDR3 sequence (DNA): TGTGCCAGCAGTTCGACCGGGACGGGTCGCCCCCAGCATTTT. The chain carries TRBV12-3 or TRBV12-4 and TRBJ1-5; the D gene is possibly TRBD1 (5 bases). Trimming left V 4 bases short and J 10 bases short, with 17 bases between. The CDR3 is made up of 14 amino acids.

This clonotype was detected a few times. CDR3 region: CSAPKLLPSYEQYF. The CDR3 nucleotides are TGCAGTGCTCCTAAATTACTACCCTCCTACGAGCAGTACTTC. This chain connects TRBV20-1 to TRBJ2-7; D unresolved. This CDR3 is 14 amino acids long. V was trimmed by 5 bases and J by 0 bases, leaving 14 bases between them. Germline V gives CDR1 DFQATT, CDR2 SNEGSKA (reference sequence).

The table lists this clonotype with many counts. CDR3 residues: CASSPGLADTGELFF. The CDR3 bases are TGTGCCAGCAGTCCGGGACTAGCGGACACCGGGGAGCTGTTTTTT. V is TRBV12-3 or TRBV12-4 and J is TRBJ2-2, with TRBD2 matching 11 bases. Trimming took 5 bases from V and 3 from J; bases not matched to a gene: 2. The CDR3 length is 15 residues.

This clonotype was seen only a few times. V usage is TRBV20-1 and J usage is TRBJ1-2; the D is unclear. Germline loops: CDR1 DFQATT, CDR2 SNEGSKA (reference sequence). V was cut by 1 base and J by 3 bases, with 12 bases left in between. The CDR3 loop spans 14 amino acids. CDR3 loop: CSARGPFGDYGYTF. As DNA, the CDR3 is TGCAGTGCTAGAGGCCCGTTCGGCGACTATGGCTACACCTTC.

V and J are TRBV5-5 and TRBJ2-5; D gene ambiguous. The last part of the DNA fits TRBJ2-1 better; the J call may be wrong. The CDR3 runs 12 residues. Germline assignment: CDR1 SGHKS and CDR2 YYEKEE (reference sequence). CDR3 sequence (DNA): TGTGCCAGCAGCTTGGGGGATATTGAGCAGTTCTTC. Protein product: CASSLGDIEQFF.

The chain is built from TRBV2 and TRBJ1-4, with D possibly matching TRBD1 (5 bases). The CDR3 covers 14 residues. Trimming left V 0 bases short and J 6 bases short, with 8 bases between. Germline loops: CDR1 SNHLY, CDR2 FYNNEI. In nucleotides, the CDR3 is TGTGCCAGCAGTGAAGCACGGGGGGATGAAAAACTGTTTTTT. Translation: CASSEARGDEKLFF.

This clonotype was seen many times. The gene calls are TRBV6-1 and TRBJ2-1; 8 bases match TRBD2. The CDR3 consists of 14 residues. The germline gives CDR1 MNHNS, CDR2 SASEGT. V gave up 10 bases and J gave up 0 bases; unmatched junction bases: 5. The CDR3 sequence is CATLRGGSYNEQFF. The CDR3 nucleotides are TGTGCCACATTACGGGGGGGCTCCTACAATGAGCAGTTCTTC.

V is TRBV25-1 and J is TRBJ2-1; 9 bases are shared with TRBD2. CDR3 length: 16 amino acids. Germline V CDR1 and CDR2: MGHDK, SYGVNS. V trimming: 2 bases; J trimming: 8 bases; junction bases outside the gene matches: 10. This chain's CDR3 is CASSEKVRGRADEQFF. The CDR3 region has the DNA TGTGCCAGCAGTGAAAAGGTGCGCGGGAGGGCCGATGAGCAGTTCTTC. The entire variable domain, with the rest obtained from reference TRBV25-1 and TRBJ2-1, is as follows: EADIYQTPRYLVIGTGKKITLECSQTMGHDKMYWYQQDPGMELHLIHYSYGVNSTEKGDLSSESTVSRIRTEHFPLTLESARPSHTSQYLCASSEKVRGRADEQFFGPGTRLTVL.

V and J are TRBV24-1 and TRBJ1-2, with D unclear. The CDR3 runs to 13 residues. V gave up 3 bases and J gave up 9 bases, with 13 bases separating them. The germline V gene encodes CDR1 KGHDR and CDR2 SFDVKD. CDR3 bases: TGTGCCACCAGTGATCCCACTTTGGGGAGCTACACCTTC. Translation: CATSDPTLGSYTF.

This clonotype appeared a few times. The V call is TRBV6-2 or TRBV6-3, the J call TRBJ2-7; 7 nucleotides agree with TRBD2. The CDR3 is 14 amino acids. Trimming took 4 bases from V and 4 from J; bases not matched to a gene: 7. The V gene's germline CDR1 is MNHEY and CDR2 SVGEGT. The CDR3 loop reads CASSSGTTVYEQYV. The DNA of the CDR3 is TGTGCCAGCAGTTCCGGGACTACAGTTTACGAGCAGTACGTC.

This clonotype came up many times. The chain has TRBV20-1 and TRBJ2-1, with 12 nucleotides matching TRBD2. CDR1 is DFQATT, CDR2 SNEGSKA, per germline (reference sequence). The CDR3 consists of 15 residues. The J segment lost 2 bases and the V segment lost 6 bases, leaving 5 bases of the junction unmatched. CDR3 region: CSAPPSGGAYNEQFF. The DNA for the CDR3 is TGCAGTGCGCCACCTAGCGGGGGGGCCTACAATGAGCAGTTCTTC.

A few counts support this clonotype. V gene TRBV12-3 or TRBV12-4 combines with J gene TRBJ1-4; tentatively, D is TRBD1 (6 bases). The CDR3 loop spans 15 amino acids. V was cut by 8 bases and J by 5 bases, with 18 bases left in between. The CDR3 reads CASSGVGAENEKLFF. The CDR3 DNA reads as TGTGCCAGCTCAGGGGTCGGGGCTGAGAATGAAAAACTGTTTTTT.

Comment on this clonotype: A much bigger clone sits one base away, suggesting this may be a read error. The rearrangement uses TRBV12-3 or TRBV12-4 and TRBJ1-5; D is unresolved. CDR3 length: 11 residues. CDR3 region: CASRRNQAQHF. The CDR3 DNA is TGTGCCAGCAGGCGGAATCAGGCCCAGCATTTT.

This chain uses TRBV28 with TRBJ2-5, with D possibly being TRBD1 (6 bases). The germline CDR1 and CDR2 sequences are MDHEN and SYDVKM. This CDR3 spans 17 amino acids. V lost 3 bases, J lost 4 bases, and 21 bases lay in between. The CDR3 spells CASSFGLGQPLGETQYF. CDR3 coding DNA: TGTGCCAGCAGTTTTGGTTTGGGACAACCCCTGGGAGAGACCCAGTACTTC.

This sequence joins TRBV13 and TRBJ2-1, with TRBD2 matching 8 bases. Trimming at V came to 6 bases and at J to 9 bases, leaving 13 bases not matched to a gene. Germline V CDR1 and CDR2: PRHDT, FYEKMQ (reference sequence). This CDR3 region has 15 residues. CDR3 protein: CASSIRRGALIEQFF. For the CDR3, the DNA is TGTGCCAGCAGTATTAGGCGGGGGGCCTTGATTGAGCAGTTCTTC.

This clonotype has only a few counts. This chain links TRBV12-3 or TRBV12-4 with TRBJ2-3, with D possibly TRBD1 on 6 matching bases. V gave up 6 bases and J gave up 1 base, with 14 bases separating them. The CDR3 totals 15 residues. The CDR3 here is CASRKQGIGTDTQYF. In DNA, the CDR3 is TGTGCCAGCAGGAAACAGGGTATAGGCACAGATACGCAGTATTTT.

The CDR3 DNA sequence: TGCAGTGCTAGAAGGGGAAGAGCGGGGGTCAATGAGCAGTTCTTC. Translated: CSARRGRAGVNEQFF. The chain uses TRBV20-1 and TRBJ2-1; TRBD2 agrees at 8 bases. There are 15 residues in the CDR3. Germline V CDR1 and CDR2: DFQATT, SNEGSKA (reference sequence). Trimming removed 2 bases from V and 6 bases from J; junction bases left unmatched: 9.

This chain joins TRBV2 and TRBJ1-1; D unclear. V lost 7 bases, J lost 3 bases, and 27 bases lay in between. The CDR3 length is 18 residues. Germline CDR1 SNHLY, CDR2 FYNNEI. The CDR3 DNA is TGTGCCAGCATCATTTATCGGCCAGATCTAAGGAGGGACACTGAAGCTTTCTTT. It translates to CASIIYRPDLRRDTEAFF.

The chain combines TRBV20-1 with TRBJ2-3; 9 bases match TRBD1. The CDR3 extends over 13 amino acids. The ends lost 8 bases at V and 5 bases at J; junction bases unmatched: 8. From germline, CDR1 is DFQATT and CDR2 SNEGSKA (reference sequence). CDR3 in DNA: TGCAGTAATACGGGACAGGGAAGAGATACGCAGTATTTT. Amino acids: CSNTGQGRDTQYF.

V is TRBV6-1 and J is TRBJ1-5; D is uncertain. Trimming stripped 4 bases from V and 3 bases from J, with 16 bases between. There are 16 residues in the CDR3. The germline V gene encodes CDR1 MNHNS and CDR2 SASEGT. The CDR3: CASSGRGGVDNQPQHF. CDR3 coding DNA: TGTGCCAGCAGTGGGAGAGGTGGGGTGGACAATCAGCCCCAGCATTTT.

In its sample, this clonotype was seen a few times. V usage is TRBV24-1 and J usage is TRBJ1-4, with D perhaps TRBD1 (5 bases). CDR3 length equals 15 residues. From germline, CDR1 is KGHDR and CDR2 SFDVKD. Trimming left V 4 bases short and J 8 bases short, with 16 bases between. The CDR3 sequence is CATSEGTVPYEKLFF. CDR3 in DNA: TGTGCCACCAGTGAAGGGACGGTCCCTTACGAAAAACTGTTTTTT.

This clonotype came up many times. V usage is TRBV5-1 and J usage is TRBJ2-7, with a tentative D call TRBD1 (6 bases). Per the germline V gene, CDR1 is SGHRS and CDR2 is YFSETQ. V was pared by 2 bases and J by 2 bases, with 11 bases between. The length of the CDR3 is 14 residues. The DNA for the CDR3 is TGCGCCAGCAGCTTAACAGGGCCCCCCTACGAGCAGTACTTC. Its protein is CASSLTGPPYEQYF.

The chain is built from TRBV7-2 and TRBJ1-2; no firm D call. This CDR3 spans 15 amino acids. V was trimmed by 5 bases and J by 4 bases, leaving 17 bases between them. From germline, CDR1 is SGHTA and CDR2 FQGNSA. CDR3 DNA: TGTGCCAGCAGCCAAACATCCGGACTCAGCTATGGCTACACCTTC. Its protein product is CASSQTSGLSYGYTF.